The entry that follows covers one T cell receptor beta chain sequence. This PCR relied on a set of 60 Vbeta primers and 13 Jbeta primers. Sequencing used immunoSEQ multiplex PCR; TCRdb keeps in-frame clones, though not all of them. The sample has roughly 100,000 clones, around 75% seen once. This specimen belongs to a study of cytomegalovirus exposure and HLA in healthy donors. This CDR3 is 15 amino acids long. With V trimmed by 4 bases and J by 1 base, 6 bases remained unmatched. The sample comprised PBMCs. This chain uses TRBV23-1 with TRBJ1-2; TRBD1 agrees at 7 bases. TRBV23-1 is placed among ORFs of uncertain function. The origin of this receptor is a man aged 35 to 55 in good health and CMV-seronegative. The CDR3 sequence is CASSPGTVNNYGYTF. The CDR3 nucleotides read TGCGCCAGCAGTCCGGGGACAGTCAATAACTATGGCTACACCTTC.